This TCR beta chain was profiled in a study of human T cells and chemical hapten exposure. V was pared by 5 bases and J by 2 bases, with 12 bases between. The CDR3 length is 14 residues. From germline, CDR1 is SEHNR and CDR2 FQNEAQ (reference sequence). General study findings and limits: The study found that PT1 expanded TCR counts correlated positively with patch test score.

Specified time point: patch test 3, about 24 weeks after DPC sensitization. Described treatment: therapeutic diphenylcyclopropenone sensitization with weekly scalp DPC. TCRdb re-derived calls from the RACE reads in MiXCR, one entry per CDR3 protein. The sample includes just under 60,000 distinct CDR3 sequences, around 12% seen only once; the top ten take 2.4%. This clonotype showed up just a few times. The antigen remains undetermined. The sample consisted of whole blood, taken in connection with sensitization to the hapten diphenylcyclopropenone (DPC). This clonotype was sampled from a man aged 25-45 years with alopecia areata. Some clones in this sample may be carry-over from other donors' samples. The chain is built from TRBV7-9 and TRBJ2-5; D not resolved. CDR3 protein: CASSPRADQETQYF. In DNA, the CDR3 is TGTGCCAGCAGCCCCCGGGCCGATCAAGAGACCCAGTACTTC.